This TCR beta chain was found in a study of PD-1 blockade in mismatch repair-deficient tumors. The study's findings and limits: Tumor-resident clones, often absent from pretreatment blood, expanded after pembrolizumab and then contracted.

Mismatch repair deficiency was confirmed in all patients, by PCR or immunohistochemistry. Trimming removed 10 bases at V and 5 bases at J, with 5 bases between. Germline V lookup: CDR1 MNHEY, CDR2 SMNVEV (reference sequence). The CDR3 runs to 9 residues. As to this clone: Its matching antigen is unknown.

The repertoire was sequenced with immunoSEQ multiplex PCR; TCRdb's copy has only in-frame clones and lacks some. The sample shows 120,000 or so clones, 86% of them seen only once. This chain links TRBV27 with TRBJ2-5; D not certain. The TCR sequence derives from an adult with mismatch repair-deficient cancer. The sequences come from peripheral blood, collected 44 weeks after starting pembrolizumab. The CDR3 DNA reads as TGTGCCAAAAAGGAGACCCAGTACTTC. Translated, it gives CAKKETQYF.